The TCR beta chain described here comes from a study of spatial heterogeneity in lung cancer. Time point: blood at routine non-recurrence follow-up after resection. The CDR3 contains 14 residues. Trimming removed 3 bases at V and 4 bases at J, with 12 bases between. The germline gives CDR1 MNHEY, CDR2 SMNVEV (reference sequence). TCRdb redid the calling of the 5' RACE reads with MiXCR, one entry per CDR3 protein. The sample has roughly 70,000 distinct CDR3 sequences, roughly 9% seen once. This clonotype was observed many times. Specimen: PBMCs, collected at follow-up. This TCR came from a female donor with early-stage non-small cell lung cancer. The chain links TRBV27 to TRBJ1-2; D possibly corresponds to TRBD1 (5 bases). CDR3 in DNA: TGTGCCAGCAGTTTTCAGGGCGCTGGCTATGGCTACACCTTC. Translating gives CASSFQGAGYGYTF.